Following are 24 T cell receptor beta chains from one sample sequenced in a study of blood T cell repertoires in COVID-19. Clones were read by immunoSEQ multiplex PCR, and TCRdb kept only the in-frame ones, dropping some. The sample lists fewer than 200,000 clones, 75% to 90% seen once, with about 4.6% in the top ten. Material for sequencing was PBMCs or T cells enriched from blood (not recorded which). These receptors originate from a woman aged 50 to 65 who had recovered from COVID-19.

The chain has TRBV5-1 and TRBJ1-3; D ambiguous. Germline V gene data show CDR1 as SGHRS and CDR2 as YFSETQ. V dropped 0 bases and J dropped 0 bases, with 10 bases sitting between them. This CDR3 region has 16 residues. This CDR3 reads CASSLGDSYSGNTIYF. The DNA of the CDR3 is TGCGCCAGCAGCTTGGGAGACTCCTACTCTGGAAACACCATATATTTT. Combining the CDR3 with reference TRBV5-1 and TRBJ1-3 gives the whole variable domain KAGVTQTPRYLIKTRGQQVTLSCSPISGHRSVSWYQQTPGQGLQFLFEYFSETQRNKGNFPGRFSGRQFSNSRSEMNVSTLELGDSALYLCASSLGDSYSGNTIYFGEGSWLTVV.

The J gene is TRBJ1-1, the V gene TRBV27, with 7 bases aligning to TRBD1. The ends lost 5 bases at V and 4 bases at J; junction bases unmatched: 7. Germline CDR1 is MNHEY and CDR2 is SMNVEV (reference sequence). The CDR3 contains 14 residues. CDR3: CASSPKQGSTEAFF. CDR3 DNA: TGTGCCAGCAGTCCAAAACAGGGGAGCACTGAAGCTTTCTTT.

The chain has TRBV27 and TRBJ1-4, with D unresolved. V lost 4 bases and J 8 bases, leaving 17 bases between the germline ends. The CDR3 is made up of 15 amino acids. CDR1 is MNHEY, CDR2 SMNVEV, per germline (reference sequence). Here the CDR3 DNA reads TGTGCCAGCAGTTCTGCGGGGAGGTATTGGGAAAAACTGTTTTTT. Encoded protein: CASSSAGRYWEKLFF. The variable domain in full, with the rest retrieved from reference TRBV27 and TRBJ1-4, is EAQVTQNPRYLITVTGKKLTVTCSQNMNHEYMSWYRQDPGLGLRQIYYSMNVEVTDKGDVPEGYKVSRKEKRNFPLILESPSPNQTSLYFCASSSAGRYWEKLFFGSGTQLSVL.

The genes are TRBV28 and TRBJ2-7, with D perhaps TRBD1 (6 bases). The germline V and J ends were trimmed by 5 bases and 6 bases, with 11 bases remaining between them. The CDR3 consists of 12 residues. The germline V gene has CDR1 MDHEN and CDR2 SYDVKM. The CDR3, as DNA: TGTGCCAGCAGTACACAGGGAAGCGAGCAGTACGTC. Protein product: CASSTQGSEQYV.

The chain couples TRBV27 to TRBJ1-5; 8 bases agree with TRBD1. With V trimmed by 3 bases and J by 4 bases, 11 bases remained unmatched. Germline V CDR1 and CDR2: MNHEY, SMNVEV (reference sequence). This CDR3 region has 17 residues. The CDR3, as DNA: TGTGCCAGCAGTTTGGGGCAGGGGGCCCCCTTTAATCAGCCCCAGCATTTT. Amino acid sequence: CASSLGQGAPFNQPQHF.

Here the CDR3 reads CASSLPDRKWAEAFF. CDR3 nucleotide sequence: TGTGCCAGCAGCTTACCCGACAGGAAATGGGCTGAAGCTTTCTTT. The chain is built from TRBV5-4 and TRBJ1-1, with D maybe TRBD1 (6 bases). Trimming shortened V by 2 bases and J by 6 bases, and 17 bases separated the two germline ends. The germline gives CDR1 SGHNT, CDR2 YYREEE (reference sequence). The CDR3 has 15 residues. The variable domain in full, completed from reference TRBV5-4 and TRBJ1-1, reads ETGVTQSPTHLIKTRGQQVTLRCSSQSGHNTVSWYQQALGQGPQFIFQYYREEENGRGNFPPRFSGLQFPNYSSELNVNALELDDSALYLCASSLPDRKWAEAFFGQGTRLTVV.

This sequence joins TRBV7-9 and TRBJ2-1, with a weak D call TRBD2 (6 bases). This CDR3 comprises 15 residues. Trimming took 2 bases from V and 5 from J, leaving 13 bases between them. Germline CDR1 and CDR2: SEHNR and FQNEAQ (reference sequence). CDR3 in amino acids: CASSLFDLANNEQFF. The CDR3 coding sequence is TGTGCCAGCAGCTTATTCGACCTAGCGAACAATGAGCAGTTCTTC.

The V and J genes are TRBV6-5 and TRBJ2-3; 9 nucleotides line up with TRBD1. The V gene end was trimmed by 9 bases and the J gene end by 2 bases; junction bases not matched to a gene: 9. The germline CDR1 and CDR2 sequences are MNHEY and SVGAGI. This CDR3 is 15 amino acids long. The CDR3 nucleotides are TGTGCCAGTTGCCGGGACAGGGTAGCCACAGATACGCAGTATTTT. Its protein product is CASCRDRVATDTQYF.

This clone has a count of ten or more. This chain links TRBV2 with TRBJ1-5; 7 bases map to TRBD1. The germline gives CDR1 SNHLY, CDR2 FYNNEI. The CDR3 runs 14 residues. Trimming removed 5 bases from V and 6 bases from J; junction bases left unmatched: 7. CDR3 sequence: CASSRQGRGQPQHF. The CDR3 DNA follows: TGTGCCAGCAGTAGACAGGGCCGCGGTCAGCCCCAGCATTTT. The complete variable domain, with remaining parts taken from reference TRBV2 and TRBJ1-5, reads EPEVTQTPSHQVTQMGQEVILRCVPISNHLYFYWYRQILGQKVEFLVSFYNNEISEKSEIFDDQFSVERPDGSNFTLKIRSTKLEDSAMYFCASSRQGRGQPQHFGDGTRLSIL.

This chain uses TRBV7-2 with TRBJ2-3, with D uncertain. CDR3 length: 12 amino acids. V shed 6 bases and J shed 6 bases, with 10 bases lying between them. Germline values: CDR1 SGHTA, CDR2 FQGNSA. The CDR3 region has the DNA TGTGCCAGCAGAGAGAGGTACGATACGCAGTATTTT. It is translated as CASRERYDTQYF.

The chain couples TRBV4-1 to TRBJ2-1, with a possible D match to TRBD2 (6 bases). The germline V gene has CDR1 MGHRA and CDR2 YSYEKL. The V gene lost 2 bases and the J gene lost 0 bases, with 14 bases spanning the gap. The CDR3 covers 17 residues. The CDR3 here is CASSQPRLVRSYNEQFF. DNA for the CDR3: TGCGCCAGCAGCCAACCTAGACTAGTCCGCTCCTACAATGAGCAGTTCTTC.

The chain employs TRBV5-5 and TRBJ2-3, with 9 bases that match TRBD2. The V gene end was trimmed by 7 bases and the J gene end by 4 bases; junction bases not matched to a gene: 10. CDR3 length equals 15 residues. Germline V gives CDR1 SGHKS, CDR2 YYEKEE (reference sequence). CDR3 region: CASRRVSGSADTQYF. The CDR3 DNA reads as TGTGCCAGCCGCCGAGTTAGCGGGAGCGCAGATACGCAGTATTTT.

This chain connects TRBV18 to TRBJ2-3; TRBD1 is a possible D gene (6 bases). The CDR3 spans 15 residues. V lost 4 bases and J 1 base, leaving 12 bases between the germline ends. CDR1 is KGHSH, CDR2 LQKENI, per germline. The CDR3 nucleotides read TGTGCCAGCTCACAACAGGGCTTCGGCACAGATACGCAGTATTTT. This codes for CASSQQGFGTDTQYF.

The genes are TRBV11-2 and TRBJ2-3; TRBD2 matches 8 bases. After removal of 1 base from V and 0 bases from J, the junction contained 12 bases not matched to a gene. This CDR3 spans 19 amino acids. Germline CDR1 is SGHAT and CDR2 is FQNNGV. Written as DNA, the CDR3 is TGTGCCAGCAGCTTAGCCCCCGGGACTAGACGCCCTAGCACAGATACGCAGTATTTT. Amino acid sequence: CASSLAPGTRRPSTDTQYF.

The chain couples TRBV15 to TRBJ1-1; no clear D gene. The germline CDR1 and CDR2 sequences are LNHNV and YYDKDF (reference sequence). This CDR3 region has 15 residues. Trimming took 0 bases from V and 1 from J, leaving 9 bases between them. CDR3 amino acids: CATSRDGRANTEAFF. DNA of the CDR3: TGTGCCACCAGCAGAGATGGGCGGGCGAACACTGAAGCTTTCTTT. Combining the CDR3 with reference TRBV15 and TRBJ1-1 gives the whole variable domain DAMVIQNPRYQVTQFGKPVTLSCSQTLNHNVMYWYQQKSSQAPKLLFHYYDKDFNNEADTPDNFQSRRPNTSFCFLDIRSPGLGDTAMYLCATSRDGRANTEAFFGQGTRLTVV.

Note on this clone: Other DNA sequences in this specimen translate into the identical CDR3. The chain carries TRBV12-3 or TRBV12-4 and TRBJ2-1; the D is unclear. The V end was cut by 5 bases, the J end by 4 bases, with 3 bases between. The CDR3 length is 11 residues. The CDR3: CASSLYNEQFF. The DNA for the CDR3 is TGTGCCAGCAGTCTATACAATGAGCAGTTCTTC.

The rearrangement links TRBV18 to TRBJ2-1; D may be TRBD2 (5 bases). This CDR3 is 16 amino acids long. The V gene's germline CDR1 is KGHSH and CDR2 LQKENI. V shed 2 bases and J shed 3 bases, with 14 bases lying between them. The CDR3 loop is CASSPTAAAIYNEQFF. The CDR3 nucleotides are TGTGCCAGCTCACCAACAGCGGCGGCGATCTACAATGAGCAGTTCTTC.

The rearrangement joins TRBV10-3 to TRBJ1-4; a weak D match, TRBD1 (5 bases). The germline V and J ends were trimmed by 10 bases and 5 bases, with 14 bases remaining between them. This CDR3 spans 13 amino acids. CDR1 and CDR2 (germline): ENHRY, SYGVKD. CDR3 in amino acids: CATGGAVNEKLFF. CDR3 DNA sequence: TGTGCCACCGGAGGGGCCGTCAATGAAAAACTGTTTTTT.

This rearrangement joins TRBV27 to TRBJ1-1; a weak D match, TRBD1 (5 bases). Germline V gives CDR1 MNHEY, CDR2 SMNVEV (reference sequence). This CDR3 is built from 14 residues. Trimming cost V 7 bases and J 5 bases, with 17 bases left between them. The DNA for the CDR3 is TGTGCCAGCACCCAAAGGGGTGCATCGACTGAAGCTTTCTTT. Protein sequence: CASTQRGASTEAFF.

The CDR3 loop is CASSLPPNEQFF. The DNA of the CDR3 is TGTGCCAGCAGCTTGCCCCCAAATGAGCAGTTCTTC. This chain joins TRBV5-5 and TRBJ2-1; D gene uncertain. Trimming stripped 1 base from V and 7 bases from J, with 6 bases between. The germline CDR1 and CDR2 sequences are SGHKS and YYEKEE (reference sequence). This CDR3 is built from 12 residues.

This clone has a handful of counts. The chain employs TRBV19 and TRBJ1-1; 8 nucleotides align to TRBD1. Germline loops: CDR1 LNHDA, CDR2 SQIVND (reference sequence). Trimming at V came to 6 bases and at J to 4 bases, leaving 7 bases not matched to a gene. This CDR3 spans 14 amino acids. As DNA, the CDR3 is TGTGCCAGTAGAGACGGACAGGGAGGCACTGAAGCTTTCTTT. Translated: CASRDGQGGTEAFF.

This clone was seen more than once but under ten times. The gene calls are TRBV18 and TRBJ2-2; a possible D gene is TRBD1 (6 bases). This CDR3 contains 15 residues. Germline CDR1 KGHSH, CDR2 LQKENI. The germline V and J ends were trimmed by 6 bases and 0 bases, with 11 bases remaining between them. CDR3 loop: CASSYGQTNTGELFF. CDR3 DNA sequence: TGTGCCAGCTCCTACGGACAGACGAACACCGGGGAGCTGTTTTTT.

The gene calls are TRBV2 and TRBJ2-2; 7 nucleotides agree with TRBD2. With V trimmed by 10 bases and J by 1 base, 6 bases remained unmatched. The length of the CDR3 is 14 residues. Germline V gene lookup returns CDR1 SNHLY and CDR2 FYNNEI. DNA of the CDR3: TGTGCCACTCGATGGGGGGGGAACACCGGGGAGCTGTTTTTT. Its translation: CATRWGGNTGELFF.

This clone was observed a single time. This chain joins TRBV7-9 and TRBJ2-6, with 10 bases identical to TRBD1. This CDR3 has 19 residues. V dropped 1 base and J dropped 4; count of bases not matched to a gene: 10. Germline lookup yields CDR1 SEHNR and CDR2 FQNEAQ (reference sequence). CDR3 nucleotides: TGTGCCAGCAGCTTAGGGGGGACAGGGGTCCTACGAGGGGCCAACGTCCTGACTTTC. Its translation: CASSLGGTGVLRGANVLTF.